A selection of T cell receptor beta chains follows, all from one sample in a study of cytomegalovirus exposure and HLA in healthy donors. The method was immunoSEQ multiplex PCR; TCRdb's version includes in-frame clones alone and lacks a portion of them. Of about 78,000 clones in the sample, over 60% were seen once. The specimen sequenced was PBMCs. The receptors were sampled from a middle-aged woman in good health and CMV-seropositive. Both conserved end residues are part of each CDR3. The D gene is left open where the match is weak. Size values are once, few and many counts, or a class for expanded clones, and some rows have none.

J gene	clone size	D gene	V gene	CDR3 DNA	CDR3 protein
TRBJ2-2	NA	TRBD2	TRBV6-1	TGTGCCAGCAGGAGCGGGACTTTTAACACCGGGGAGCTGTTTTTT	CASRSGTFNTGELFF
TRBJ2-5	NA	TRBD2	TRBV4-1	TGCGCCAGCAGCCAATCCGGGACTAAAGAGACCCAGTACTTC	CASSQSGTKETQYF
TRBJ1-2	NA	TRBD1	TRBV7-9	TGTGCCAGCAGCTCAACGTACGATATCGGGACAGGGGTCGGCTACACCTTC	CASSSTYDIGTGVGYTF
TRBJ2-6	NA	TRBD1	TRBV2	TGTGCCAGCAGTCGGGACAGGGAACCTGGGGCCAACGTCCTGACTTTC	CASSRDREPGANVLTF
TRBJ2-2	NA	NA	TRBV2	TGTGCCAGCGGGCCGGGCGGGGCCACCGGGGAGCTGTTTTTT	CASGPGGATGELFF
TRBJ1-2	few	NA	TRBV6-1	TGTGCCAGCAGATCGTGGGCAGACCTTAACTATGGCTACACCTTC	CASRSWADLNYGYTF
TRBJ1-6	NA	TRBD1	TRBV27	TGTGCCAGCAGTCCCGACAGGGTAGGGTCACCCCTCCACTTT	CASSPDRVGSPLHF
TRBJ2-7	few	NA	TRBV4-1	TGCGCCAGCAGCCAAGGAGGGAGCTCCTACGAGCAGTACTTC	CASSQGGSSYEQYF
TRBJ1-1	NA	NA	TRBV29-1	TGCAGCGTTCGATATCAGGGGTGGAACACTGAAGCTTTCTTT	CSVRYQGWNTEAFF
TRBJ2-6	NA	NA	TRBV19	TGTGCCACACAGGCAGGGGTAGGGGCCAACGTCCTGACTTTC	CATQAGVGANVLTF
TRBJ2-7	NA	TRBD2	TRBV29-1	TGCAGCGGCCCGACCAGCGGGACCTACGAGCAGTACTTC	CSGPTSGTYEQYF
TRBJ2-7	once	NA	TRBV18	TGTGCCAGCTCACCTTTCCTGTTCGGGGGGCAAGATAACTACGAGCAGTACTTC	CASSPFLFGGQDNYEQYF
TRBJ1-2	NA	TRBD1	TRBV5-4	TGTGCCAGCAGCTTCTCACAGGGGATGCATGGCTACACCTTC	CASSFSQGMHGYTF
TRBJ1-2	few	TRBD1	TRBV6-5	TGTGCCAGCAGTTCCCGGGACAGGGGTACGTCAACCTTC	CASSSRDRGTSTF
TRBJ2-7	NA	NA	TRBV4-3	TGCGCCAGCAGCCCCTCACAGGGATACGAGCAGTACTTC	CASSPSQGYEQYF
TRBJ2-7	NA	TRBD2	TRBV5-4	TGTGCCAGCAGCTTGCGGGGGGTCTACGAGCAGTACTTC	CASSLRGVYEQYF
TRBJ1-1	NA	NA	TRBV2	TGTGCCAGCAGTGATGGAGAGAATGAAGCTTTCTTT	CASSDGENEAFF
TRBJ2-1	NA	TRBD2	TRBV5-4	TGTGCCAGCAGCCCGGGGGGACACAATGAGCAGTTCTTC	CASSPGGHNEQFF
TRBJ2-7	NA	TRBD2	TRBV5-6	TGTGCCAGCACCTTTTTGGGGACTATCGACGAGCAGTACTTC	CASTFLGTIDEQYF
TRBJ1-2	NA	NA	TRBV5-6	TGTGCCAGCAGCGATTCAGGTGCCCCTAACTATGGCTACACCTTC	CASSDSGAPNYGYTF
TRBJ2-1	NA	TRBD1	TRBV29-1	TGCAGCGTTGAACCCCCTAAGGGGGACAGGGGGCTTCATGGGCAGTTCTTC	CSVEPPKGDRGLHGQFF
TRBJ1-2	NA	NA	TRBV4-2	TGTGCCAGCAGCCAAGATTCAGGGTACTATGGCTACACCTTC	CASSQDSGYYGYTF
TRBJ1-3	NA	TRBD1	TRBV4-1	TGCGCCAGCAGCCAATCTGGACAGGTCTCTGGAAACACCATATATTTT	CASSQSGQVSGNTIYF
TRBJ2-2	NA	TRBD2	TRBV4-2	TGTGCCAGCAGCTCCGGAGGGCGCGCGGGGGGGAGCGGGGAGCTGTTTTTT	CASSSGGRAGGSGELFF
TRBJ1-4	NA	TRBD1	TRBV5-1	TGCGCCAGCAGCTTACAGGGGACTAATGAAAAACTGTTTTTT	CASSLQGTNEKLFF
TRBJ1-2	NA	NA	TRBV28	TGTGCCATTACTTCTAACCCTCCCTATGGCTACACCTTC	CAITSNPPYGYTF
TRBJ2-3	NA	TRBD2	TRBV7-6	TGTGCCAGCAGTTCAGTTCCGGGACTAGCGGTTACAGATACGCAGTATTTT	CASSSVPGLAVTDTQYF
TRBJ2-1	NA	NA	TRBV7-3	TGTGCCAGCAGCTTAATGGGCGGGGCGAACAATGAGCAGTTCTTC	CASSLMGGANNEQFF
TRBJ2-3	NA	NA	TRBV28	TGTGCCAGCAGTTTCTTGGGAGCAGATACGCAGTATTTT	CASSFLGADTQYF
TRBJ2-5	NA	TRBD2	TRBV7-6	TGTGCCAGCAGCCTCCGGACTAGCGGGGGGGACACAGGAGGGACCCAGTACTTC	CASSLRTSGGDTGGTQYF
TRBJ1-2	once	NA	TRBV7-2	TGTGCCAGCAGGGCATCGTCAAGGAGGACAGTCAAGATTTGTGGCTACACCTTC	CASRASSRRTVKICGYTF
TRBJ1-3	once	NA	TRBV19	TGTGCCAGACCTTACCCCGAGCTTGAATCTGGAAACACCATATATTTT	CARPYPELESGNTIYF
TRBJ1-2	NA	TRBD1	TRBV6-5	TGTGCCAGCTCCCAGGGGGCGTCGGTCCATGGCTACACCTTC	CASSQGASVHGYTF
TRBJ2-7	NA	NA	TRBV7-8	TGTGCCAGCGGCACAGGAGCCTCCTACGAGCAGTACTTC	CASGTGASYEQYF
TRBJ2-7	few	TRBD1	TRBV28	TGTGCCAGCAGTTTCGGACAGGACTACGAGCAGTACTTC	CASSFGQDYEQYF
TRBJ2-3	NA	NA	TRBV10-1	TGCGCCAGCAGTGTCGGAGGCGGGTTAGATACGCAGTATTTT	CASSVGGGLDTQYF
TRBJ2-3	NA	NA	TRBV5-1	TGCGCCAGCAGCCCGCGGGGAGCTGGGGCAGATACGCAGTATTTT	CASSPRGAGADTQYF
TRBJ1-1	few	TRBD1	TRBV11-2	TGTGCCAGCAGCTTTACCATAGTACAGGGGGGGAACACTGAAGCTTTCTTT	CASSFTIVQGGNTEAFF
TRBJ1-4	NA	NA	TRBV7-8	TGTGCCAGCAGCTTAGACGGGCGGGGAAATGAAAAACTGTTTTTT	CASSLDGRGNEKLFF
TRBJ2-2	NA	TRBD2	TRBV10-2	TGCGCCAGCAGTGAGCGTCTAGCGGGGAACACCGGGGAGCTGTTTTTT	CASSERLAGNTGELFF
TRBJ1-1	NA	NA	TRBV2	TGTGCCAGCAGTGATCAGGTGCCGAACACTGAAGCTTTCTTT	CASSDQVPNTEAFF
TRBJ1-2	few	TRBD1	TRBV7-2	TGTGCCAGCAGCTCGCAACCTGACAGGGCTCGTGGCTACACCTTC	CASSSQPDRARGYTF
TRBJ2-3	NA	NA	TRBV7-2	TGTGCCAGCAGCTTAGGGGCGAGAGATACGCAGTATTTT	CASSLGARDTQYF
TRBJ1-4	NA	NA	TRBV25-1	TGTGCCAGCAGTGAGGTGACGAGGGCTGAAAAACTGTTTTTT	CASSEVTRAEKLFF
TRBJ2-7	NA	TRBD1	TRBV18	TGTGCCAGCTCACCCGGGACAGGGGGACCCTACGAGCAGTACTTC	CASSPGTGGPYEQYF
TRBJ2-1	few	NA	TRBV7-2	TGTGCCAGCAGCTTAGGGCAGGGTGACAATGAGCAGTTCTTC	CASSLGQGDNEQFF
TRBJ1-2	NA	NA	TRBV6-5	TGTGCCAGCAGTCTCGACAGAAACTATGGCTACACCTTC	CASSLDRNYGYTF
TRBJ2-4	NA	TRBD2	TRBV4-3	TGCGCCAGCAGCCCCACTAGCGGGGGGGCCAAAAACATTCAGTACTTC	CASSPTSGGAKNIQYF
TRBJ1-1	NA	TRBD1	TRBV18	TGTGCCAGCTCTCGAACCAGGGGGCGGGACACTGAAGCTTTCTTT	CASSRTRGRDTEAFF
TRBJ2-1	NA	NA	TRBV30	TGTGCCTGGAGTATAGATGAGCAGTTCTTC	CAWSIDEQFF
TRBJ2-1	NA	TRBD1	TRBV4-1	TGCGCCAGCAGCCTTCAGGGGGCAAGCTACAATGAGCAGTTCTTC	CASSLQGASYNEQFF
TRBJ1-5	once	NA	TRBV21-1	TGTGCCAGCTCCCAATCTGGGACAGATAGCAATCAGCCCCAGCATTTT	CASSQSGTDSNQPQHF
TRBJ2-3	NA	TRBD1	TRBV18	TGTGCCAGCTCATCGGTGGGGACAGGGTTCACAGATACGCAGTATTTT	CASSSVGTGFTDTQYF